The T cell receptor beta chain described here comes from a study of cytomegalovirus exposure and HLA in healthy donors. At the level of the study: Earlier, roughly 120 million unique TCR beta sequences were recovered from around 180 million T cells by an analysis.

PCR was performed using 60 Vbeta and 13 Jbeta primers. The data were produced by immunoSEQ multiplex PCR, yet TCRdb's version contains in-frame clones alone and is incomplete. Here the sample spans 120,000 to 150,000 clones, over 65% being singletons. This CDR3 region has 14 residues. Trimming at V came to 6 bases and at J to 8 bases, leaving 7 bases not matched to a gene. Germline values: CDR1 MNHEY, CDR2 SMNVEV (reference sequence). Sequenced: PBMCs. J is TRBJ1-5 and V is TRBV27; TRBD1 matches 10 bases. The receptor was isolated from a man between 40 and 49 years old in good health and CMV-seropositive. The CDR3 loop reads CASRKDRGLEPQHF. DNA for the CDR3: TGTGCCAGCAGAAAAGACAGGGGGCTGGAGCCCCAGCATTTT.